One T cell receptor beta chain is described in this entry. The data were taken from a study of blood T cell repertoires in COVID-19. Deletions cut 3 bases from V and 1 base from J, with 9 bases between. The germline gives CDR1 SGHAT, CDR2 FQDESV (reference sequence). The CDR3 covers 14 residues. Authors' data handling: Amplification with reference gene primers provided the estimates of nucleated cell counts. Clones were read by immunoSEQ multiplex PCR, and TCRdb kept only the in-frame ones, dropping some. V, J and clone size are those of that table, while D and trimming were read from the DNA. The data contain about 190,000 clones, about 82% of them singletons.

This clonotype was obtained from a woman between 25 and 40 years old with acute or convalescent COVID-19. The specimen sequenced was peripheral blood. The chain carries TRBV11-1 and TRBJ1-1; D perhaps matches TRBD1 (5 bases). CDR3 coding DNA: TGTGCCAGCAGCTTCAGGGTCGCGAACACTGAAGCTTTCTTT. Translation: CASSFRVANTEAFF.